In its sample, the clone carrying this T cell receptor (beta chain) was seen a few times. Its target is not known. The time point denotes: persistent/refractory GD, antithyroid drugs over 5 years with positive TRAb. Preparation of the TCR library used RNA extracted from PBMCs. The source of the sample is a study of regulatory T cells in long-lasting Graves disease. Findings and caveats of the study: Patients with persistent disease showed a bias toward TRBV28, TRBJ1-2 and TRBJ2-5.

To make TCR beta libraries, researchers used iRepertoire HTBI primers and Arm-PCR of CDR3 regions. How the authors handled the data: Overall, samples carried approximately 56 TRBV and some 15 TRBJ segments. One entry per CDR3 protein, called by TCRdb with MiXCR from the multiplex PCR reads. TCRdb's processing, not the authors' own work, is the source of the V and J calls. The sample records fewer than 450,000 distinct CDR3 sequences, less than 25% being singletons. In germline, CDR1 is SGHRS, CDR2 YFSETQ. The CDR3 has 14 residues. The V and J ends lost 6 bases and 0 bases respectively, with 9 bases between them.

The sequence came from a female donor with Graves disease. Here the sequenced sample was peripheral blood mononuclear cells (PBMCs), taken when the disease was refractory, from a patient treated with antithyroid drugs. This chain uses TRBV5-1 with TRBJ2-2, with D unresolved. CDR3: CASKRQTNTGELFF. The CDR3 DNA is TGCGCCAGCAAACGCCAGACGAACACCGGGGAGCTGTTTTTT.